The 19 T cell receptor beta chains in this list originate from one sample, sequenced in a study of shared clonotypes between healthy human individuals. Sequenced by immunoSEQ multiplex PCR; TCRdb stores in-frame clones only, minus some. Of about 2.1 million clones listed, 93% are singletons. CD45RO-negative CD8 cells positively selected for CCR7 made up the naive population, which excluded terminally differentiated effector memory CD45RA+ cells. The sample consisted of naive CD8+ T cells from PBMCs. The receptors derive from a man younger than 35 in good health. Some clones in this sample may be carry-over from other donors' samples.

The genes are TRBV10-2 and TRBJ2-7, with D possibly being TRBD1 or TRBD2 (5 bases each). The CDR3 totals 13 residues. V lost 7 bases and J lost 7, with 17 bases in between. Germline CDR1 WSHSY, CDR2 SAAADI. CDR3 amino acids: CASKGTGTREQYF. CDR3 bases: TGCGCCAGCAAGGGGACGGGGACCCGGGAGCAGTACTTC.

This chain joins TRBV28 and TRBJ1-2, with 7 nucleotides matching TRBD1. This CDR3 region has 20 residues. Germline assignment: CDR1 MDHEN and CDR2 SYDVKM. V trimming: 1 base; J trimming: 2 bases; junction bases outside the gene matches: 19. The DNA of the CDR3 is TGTGCCAGCAGTTTATACAGGTCCTTAGATCCCACAGGGGAGAACTATGGCTACACCTTC. Encoded protein: CASSLYRSLDPTGENYGYTF.

CDR3 amino acids: CASSLVAGIGANVLTF. The CDR3 DNA is TGTGCCAGCAGCTTAGTTGCCGGCATTGGGGCCAACGTCCTGACTTTC. J is TRBJ2-6 and V is TRBV7-8, with D unclear. V lost 1 base and J lost 3, with 10 bases in between. The length of the CDR3 is 16 residues. Germline CDR1 is SGHVS and CDR2 is FQNEAQ.

This chain connects TRBV28 to TRBJ1-5; D not certain. V was shortened by 10 bases and J by 0 bases, with 16 bases between the two germline ends. The CDR3 is 15 amino acids. Germline V lookup: CDR1 MDHEN, CDR2 SYDVKM. The CDR3 coding sequence is TGTGCCACCCGGACGGATGGATATAGCAATCAGCCCCAGCATTTT. Translating it yields CATRTDGYSNQPQHF.

The V and J genes are TRBV4-1 and TRBJ1-5, with D maybe TRBD1 (5 bases). This CDR3 region has 14 residues. Per the germline V gene, CDR1 is MGHRA and CDR2 is YSYEKL. V lost 0 bases and J 9 bases, leaving 12 bases between the germline ends. The CDR3 sequence is CASSQDRDLGPQHF. The CDR3 nucleotides read TGCGCCAGCAGCCAAGATCGGGACCTCGGGCCCCAGCATTTT.

V and J are TRBV7-2 and TRBJ2-7; 11 nucleotides align to TRBD2. CDR3 length: 18 residues. Germline V gives CDR1 SGHTA, CDR2 FQGNSA. V shed 5 bases, J shed 0 bases, and the junction held 12 bases outside the gene matches. CDR3 residues: CASSDPGLAAPSSYEQYF. DNA of the CDR3: TGTGCCAGCAGCGACCCGGGACTAGCGGCCCCGAGCTCCTACGAGCAGTACTTC.

A word on this clone: Other DNA sequences in the sample encode the same CDR3. The chain employs TRBV27 and TRBJ1-1; tentative D call: TRBD1 (5 bases). The CDR3 extends over 13 amino acids. CDR1 is MNHEY, CDR2 SMNVEV, per germline (reference sequence). The ends were cut back, 5 bases at V and 5 bases at J, with 12 bases in the middle. CDR3 DNA: TGTGCCAGCAGTCCCAGGGTAGGTACTGAAGCTTTCTTT. As protein: CASSPRVGTEAFF.

The rearrangement uses TRBV4-1 and TRBJ2-3; 8 nucleotides line up with TRBD1. The CDR3 extends over 16 amino acids. The V gene end was trimmed by 0 bases and the J gene end by 0 bases; junction bases not matched to a gene: 2. Germline V lookup: CDR1 MGHRA, CDR2 YSYEKL. CDR3 nucleotides: TGCGCCAGCAGCCAAGATCGGACAGGGAGCACAGATACGCAGTATTTT. Translated, it gives CASSQDRTGSTDTQYF.

The V and J genes are TRBV11-3 and TRBJ2-1, with TRBD1 matching over 7 bases. The CDR3 runs to 17 residues. Germline V CDR1 and CDR2: SGHNT, YENEEA. Trimming took 0 bases from V and 7 from J; bases not matched to a gene: 12. The CDR3 DNA is TGTGCCAGCAGCTTAGAATGGAAGGGGGCGGGCAAGAATGAGCAGTTCTTC. This encodes CASSLEWKGAGKNEQFF.

V is TRBV28 and J is TRBJ2-1; possible D gene TRBD1, 5 bases. The germline gives CDR1 MDHEN, CDR2 SYDVKM. The CDR3 is made up of 15 amino acids. The germline V and J ends were trimmed by 4 bases and 11 bases, with 21 bases remaining between them. This CDR3 is CASSSPGADTMKQFF. CDR3 nucleotide sequence: TGTGCCAGCAGTTCCCCTGGGGCCGACACAATGAAGCAGTTCTTC.

CDR3 DNA sequence: TGCGCCAGCAGCCCCGACACCCCGGGACATACCTACGAGCAGTACTTC. This translates into CASSPDTPGHTYEQYF. The genes are TRBV5-1 and TRBJ2-7; weak D call: TRBD1 (6 bases). The CDR3 extends over 16 amino acids. CDR1 SGHRS and CDR2 YFSETQ come from the germline V gene. Trimming shortened V by 4 bases and J by 2 bases, and 19 bases separated the two germline ends.

Details on this clone: Other DNA sequences in the same sample also yield this CDR3. The chain uses TRBV19 and TRBJ2-2; D is undetermined. Trimming took 5 bases from V and 5 from J, leaving 3 bases between them. Germline loops: CDR1 LNHDA, CDR2 SQIVND (reference sequence). The CDR3 extends over 11 amino acids. CDR3 in amino acids: CASSRTGELFF. In DNA, the CDR3 is TGTGCCAGTAGTCGAACCGGGGAGCTGTTTTTT.

The chain couples TRBV7-9 to TRBJ1-1; tentatively, D is TRBD1 (5 bases). The CDR3 covers 14 residues. The germline V gene has CDR1 SEHNR and CDR2 FQNEAQ (reference sequence). With 6 bases removed from V and 5 bases from J, the gap between germline ends came to 16 bases. Here the CDR3 reads CASSSEGRWTEAFF. The CDR3 region has the DNA TGTGCCAGCAGTTCAGAGGGGAGGTGGACTGAAGCTTTCTTT.

The V call is TRBV11-2, the J call TRBJ1-1; D gene uncertain. Trimming left V 4 bases short and J 1 base short, with 16 bases between. The CDR3 sequence is 16 residues long. CDR1 is SGHAT and CDR2 is FQNNGV in the germline V gene. The CDR3 sequence: CASSSPGRVKNTEAFF. CDR3 in DNA: TGTGCCAGCAGCTCCCCCGGTCGGGTAAAGAACACTGAAGCTTTCTTT.

The chain links TRBV27 to TRBJ1-1, with TRBD1 as a possible D gene (6 bases). Germline values: CDR1 MNHEY, CDR2 SMNVEV (reference sequence). V gave up 5 bases and J gave up 3 bases, with 19 bases separating them. This CDR3 spans 16 amino acids. CDR3 DNA sequence: TGTGCCAGCAGTCCCTCGACAGGAGATATTCACACTGAAGCTTTCTTT. Translating it yields CASSPSTGDIHTEAFF.

In this sample, this clone turned up once. V is TRBV27 and J is TRBJ1-2; D is unclear. The CDR3 has 16 amino acids. Looked up from germline, CDR1 is MNHEY and CDR2 is SMNVEV (reference sequence). Trimming cost V 0 bases and J 1 base, with 12 bases left between them. Here the CDR3 DNA reads TGTGCCAGCAGTTTATCGGGAGGGTTGGGTAACTATGGCTACACCTTC. Amino acid sequence: CASSLSGGLGNYGYTF.

Only one count was recorded for this clone. The identical CDR3 is also encoded by other nucleotide sequences in the sample. The chain uses TRBV7-3 and TRBJ1-1, with TRBD1 matching over 9 bases. Germline V gives CDR1 SGHTA, CDR2 FQGTGA. V was clipped by 4 bases and J by 1 base; unmatched bases: 1. This CDR3 region has 14 residues. The CDR3 region has the DNA TGTGCCAGCAGCTCGGGACAGGGGAACACTGAAGCTTTCTTT. Amino acid sequence: CASSSGQGNTEAFF.

The chain links TRBV11-2 to TRBJ2-1, with D possibly matching TRBD1 (8 bases). The CDR3 extends over 15 amino acids. V was cut by 4 bases and J by 3 bases, with 13 bases left in between. Germline lookup yields CDR1 SGHAT and CDR2 FQNNGV. This CDR3 is CASSSDRDYYNEQFF. For the CDR3, the DNA is TGTGCCAGCAGCTCGGACAGGGACTACTACAATGAGCAGTTCTTC.

The chain carries TRBV27 and TRBJ2-2; 9 bases fit TRBD1. Germline V gives CDR1 MNHEY, CDR2 SMNVEV (reference sequence). The J segment lost 7 bases and the V segment lost 4 bases, leaving 16 bases of the junction unmatched. CDR3 length: 18 amino acids. CDR3 DNA: TGTGCCAGCAGTTCAAAACCCCGGGACAGGGTCCTGGGCGGGGAGCTGTTTTTT. It translates to CASSSKPRDRVLGGELFF.